This entry lists 18 T cell receptor beta chains sequenced from one sample in a study of spatial heterogeneity in lung cancer. Time point reported: sample taken at primary tumor resection. Whole RNA obtained from tumor, nontumor lung or frozen PBMC underwent sequencing without sorting. Each CDR3 protein gets one entry after TCRdb re-called the 5' RACE reads with MiXCR. This table holds 90,000 to 95,000 distinct CDR3 sequences, approximately 12% found once. Here the sequenced sample was PBMCs, taken at surgery. These TCRs come from a male donor with early-stage non-small cell lung cancer.

The table lists this clonotype with a few counts. V usage is TRBV27 and J usage is TRBJ1-2; tentative D call: TRBD1 (5 bases). Germline-derived CDR1 and CDR2 are MNHEY and SMNVEV (reference sequence). Trimming left V 7 bases short and J 5 bases short, with 23 bases between. The CDR3 sequence is 16 residues long. The CDR3 DNA is TGTGCCAGCACCTTCTCTGGGAACAGGCAAGGTTATGGCTACACCTTC. Its translation: CASTFSGNRQGYGYTF.

Only a few counts were recorded for this clonotype. J is TRBJ1-1 and V is TRBV18, with D hard to call. The germline V gene encodes CDR1 KGHSH and CDR2 LQKENI. V was pared by 1 base and J by 0 bases, with 6 bases between. The CDR3 contains 14 residues. The CDR3 DNA is TGTGCCAGCTCACCACTGGGCATGAACACTGAAGCTTTCTTT. It specifies CASSPLGMNTEAFF.

This clonotype was seen a handful of times. This sequence joins TRBV5-1 and TRBJ2-2; D gene unclear. CDR3 length: 14 amino acids. The germline V gene has CDR1 SGHRS and CDR2 YFSETQ. V was trimmed by 0 bases and J by 4 bases, leaving 7 bases between them. The CDR3 DNA follows: TGCGCCAGCAGCTTGGCCCAGGTCACCGGGGAGCTGTTTTTT. Protein sequence: CASSLAQVTGELFF.

This clonotype was detected many times. The chain combines TRBV2 with TRBJ1-5; D uncertain. Trimming stripped 6 bases from V and 2 bases from J, with 8 bases between. CDR1 is SNHLY, CDR2 FYNNEI, per germline. The CDR3 sequence is 13 residues long. The DNA for the CDR3 is TGTGCCAGCAGGGGCCAGGGCAATCAGCCCCAGCATTTT. Protein sequence: CASRGQGNQPQHF.

This clonotype has just a few counts. The gene calls are TRBV7-2 and TRBJ2-2; possible D gene TRBD2, 6 bases. The germline V gene encodes CDR1 SGHTA and CDR2 FQGNSA. This CDR3 comprises 14 residues. V was clipped by 1 base and J by 5 bases, with 8 bases between them. The CDR3 DNA reads as TGTGCCAGCAGCTTAGGGCGGGGTACCGGGGAGCTGTTTTTT. This translates into CASSLGRGTGELFF. Together with reference TRBV7-2 and TRBJ2-2, the CDR3 gives the full variable domain: GAGVSQSPSNKVTEKGKDVELRCDPISGHTALYWYRQSLGQGLEFLIYFQGNSAPDKSGLPSDRFSAERTGGSVSTLTIQRTQQEDSAVYLCASSLGRGTGELFFGEGSRLTVL.

CDR3 sequence reads: CSARIGEFTQYF. DNA of the CDR3: TGCAGTGCTAGAATCGGGGAATTTACGCAGTATTTT. The chain uses TRBV20-1 and TRBJ2-3; a possible D gene is TRBD2 (5 bases). Trimming stripped 2 bases from V and 8 bases from J, with 11 bases between. The CDR3 runs to 12 residues. Per germline, CDR1 DFQATT and CDR2 SNEGSKA (reference sequence).

This chain connects TRBV12-3 or TRBV12-4 to TRBJ2-3; 7 nucleotides agree with TRBD1. The V segment lost 1 base and the J segment 3 bases; nucleotides outside the gene matches: 10. The CDR3 length is 17 residues. The CDR3: CASSLVYRGRRTDTQYF. Here the CDR3 DNA reads TGTGCCAGCAGTTTAGTGTACAGGGGAAGGAGGACAGATACGCAGTATTTT.

The J gene is TRBJ2-4, the V gene TRBV19; D remains unclear. CDR3 size: 17 residues. CDR1 and CDR2 (germline): LNHDA, SQIVND (reference sequence). V shed 6 bases and J shed 7 bases, with 25 bases lying between them. The CDR3 DNA reads as TGTGCCAGTAGCACCACAACGAGTTTACCCCGGAAGAACATTCAGTACTTC. It specifies CASSTTTSLPRKNIQYF.

A few counts support this clonotype. The V and J genes are TRBV29-1 and TRBJ2-5; no clear D. V lost 4 bases and J 3 bases, leaving 6 bases between the germline ends. Germline CDR1 is SQVTM and CDR2 is ANQGSEA. The CDR3 runs to 11 residues. CDR3: CSVAREETQYF. In DNA form, the CDR3 reads TGCAGCGTTGCTAGGGAAGAGACCCAGTACTTC.

J is TRBJ1-1 and V is TRBV11-2; D is ambiguous. This CDR3 comprises 15 residues. Deletions cut 1 base from V and 4 bases from J, with 13 bases between. Germline V gives CDR1 SGHAT, CDR2 FQNNGV. The CDR3 nucleotides are TGTGCCAGCAGCTTAGTAAGTACCCACGGCACTGAAGCTTTCTTT. Translating gives CASSLVSTHGTEAFF. Complete variable domain (other parts from reference TRBV11-2 and TRBJ1-1): EAGVAQSPRYKIIEKRQSVAFWCNPISGHATLYWYQQILGQGPKLLIQFQNNGVVDDSQLPKDRFSAERLKGVDSTLKIQPAKLEDSAVYLCASSLVSTHGTEAFFGQGTRLTVV.

This clonotype was seen only a few times. As DNA, the CDR3 is TGTGCCAGCAGCCCAAGGGGACTAGCGGGTGAGACCCAGTACTTC. Its protein is CASSPRGLAGETQYF. The chain carries TRBV7-9 and TRBJ2-5, with 12 bases aligning to TRBD2. V trimming: 5 bases; J trimming: 5 bases; junction bases outside the gene matches: 6. This CDR3 contains 15 residues. Germline V gene data show CDR1 as SEHNR and CDR2 as FQNEAQ (reference sequence).

This clonotype was picked up a small number of times. The CDR3 coding sequence is TGTGCCAGCACGGAGTCCCCGGGGGTGGGTTACGAGCAGTACTTC. This gives the protein CASTESPGVGYEQYF. The chain has TRBV7-2 and TRBJ2-7; D possibly corresponds to TRBD2 (6 bases). The CDR3 spans 15 residues. Germline-derived CDR1 and CDR2 are SGHTA and FQGNSA. V was pared by 7 bases and J by 4 bases, with 20 bases between.

This clonotype was observed once. The V call is TRBV7-9, the J call TRBJ1-4; 7 bases line up with TRBD1. Germline V gene lookup returns CDR1 SEHNR and CDR2 FQNEAQ (reference sequence). This CDR3 has 14 residues. V shed 5 bases and J 7 bases; nucleotides not matched to a gene: 7. The CDR3 DNA sequence: TGTGCCAGCAGCCCAAACGACAGGGTTGAAAAACTGTTTTTT. It specifies CASSPNDRVEKLFF.

In this sample, this clonotype turned up a few times. CDR3 loop: CASSLRQGSPNEKLFF. The DNA of the CDR3 is TGTGCCAGCAGCCTTCGACAGGGTTCTCCCAATGAAAAACTGTTTTTT. The chain is built from TRBV3-1 and TRBJ1-4; 7 bases are a match to TRBD1. The CDR3 loop spans 16 amino acids. CDR1 is LGHDT and CDR2 is YNNKEL in the germline V gene (reference sequence). V was pared by 4 bases and J by 5 bases, with 10 bases of the junction left unmatched.

This clonotype has only a few counts. The gene calls are TRBV20-1 and TRBJ2-7, with 9 bases fitting TRBD1. The CDR3 sequence is 13 residues long. V was pared by 2 bases and J by 4 bases, with 3 bases of the junction left unmatched. Germline CDR1 and CDR2: DFQATT and SNEGSKA (reference sequence). The CDR3 DNA follows: TGCAGTGCTAGAACGGGACAGGGTTACGAGCAGTACTTC. As protein: CSARTGQGYEQYF.

This clonotype was recorded a few times. In DNA, the CDR3 is TGCAGCGTTGATCCGGGCAAAAACATTCAGTACTTC. Protein product: CSVDPGKNIQYF. The rearrangement links TRBV29-1 to TRBJ2-4; no definite D call. CDR3 length: 12 amino acids. The V gene lost 3 bases and the J gene lost 3 bases, with 6 bases spanning the gap. From germline, CDR1 is SQVTM and CDR2 ANQGSEA.

This clonotype was observed at least ten times. This chain connects TRBV4-2 to TRBJ2-3; D remains unclear. This CDR3 comprises 15 residues. Deletions cut 0 bases from V and 4 bases from J, with 11 bases between. Germline assignment: CDR1 LGHNA and CDR2 YNFKEQ. The CDR3 sequence: CASSQDRAVADTQYF. CDR3 coding DNA: TGTGCCAGCAGCCAAGATCGGGCAGTTGCAGATACGCAGTATTTT.

This clonotype was seen ten or more times. This chain joins TRBV9 and TRBJ2-2, with D possibly being TRBD2 (6 bases). V shed 0 bases and J shed 0 bases, with 9 bases lying between them. The V gene's germline CDR1 is SGDLS and CDR2 YYNGEE. The length of the CDR3 is 16 residues. The CDR3 reads CASSVGSSANTGELFF. CDR3 sequence (DNA): TGTGCCAGCAGCGTAGGTTCTAGCGCGAACACCGGGGAGCTGTTTTTT.